This T cell receptor beta chain was captured in a study of shared clonotypes between healthy human individuals. CDR1 is MDHEN, CDR2 SYDVKM, per germline. CDR3 length: 16 amino acids. V was shortened by 4 bases and J by 4 bases, with 17 bases between the two germline ends. TCRdb's copy holds only in-frame clones and misses some; the assay was immunoSEQ multiplex PCR. The data contain approximately 2.5 million clones, roughly 92% of them seen just once; the ten biggest clones take up 0.11% to 0.15%. The sequencing sample was made of naive CD4+ T cells sorted from blood. The sample's subset: CD45RA+ positively selected. The rearrangement joins TRBV28 to TRBJ1-5, with D possibly matching TRBD1 (5 bases). This TCR was sampled from a man younger than 30 in good health. CDR3 nucleotides: TGTGCCAGCAGTTCCAAAGACTACAGGATTAATCAGCCCCAGCATTTT. As protein: CASSSKDYRINQPQHF.